This T cell receptor beta chain was captured in a study of cytomegalovirus exposure and HLA in healthy donors. Though nominally healthy at sampling, donors likely had unrecorded immune exposures. The length of the CDR3 is 14 residues. With 7 bases removed from V and 1 base from J, the gap between germline ends came to 10 bases. The germline CDR1 and CDR2 sequences are MRHNA and SNTAGT. PCR involved 60 Vbeta and 13 Jbeta primers. Using immunoSEQ multiplex PCR, the repertoire was profiled, and TCRdb retains in-frame clones only, with some absent. The sample has roughly 150,000 clones, approximately 78% seen once. The study, taken as a whole, reports: Later work associated roughly 17,000 TCR beta sequences with HLA alleles at 0.05 false discovery rate. Later, an analysis showed that TCR beta chains associated with HLA were more clonally expanded than others that were equally common.

This clone was observed a few times. Its target is unknown. V gene TRBV6-4 combines with J gene TRBJ2-2; D is perhaps TRBD1 (6 bases). This receptor was taken from a middle-aged woman in good health and CMV-seropositive. Sequencing input: PBMCs. CDR3: CASKADRNTGELFF. The CDR3 DNA reads as TGTGCCAGCAAAGCGGACAGGAACACCGGGGAGCTGTTTTTT.